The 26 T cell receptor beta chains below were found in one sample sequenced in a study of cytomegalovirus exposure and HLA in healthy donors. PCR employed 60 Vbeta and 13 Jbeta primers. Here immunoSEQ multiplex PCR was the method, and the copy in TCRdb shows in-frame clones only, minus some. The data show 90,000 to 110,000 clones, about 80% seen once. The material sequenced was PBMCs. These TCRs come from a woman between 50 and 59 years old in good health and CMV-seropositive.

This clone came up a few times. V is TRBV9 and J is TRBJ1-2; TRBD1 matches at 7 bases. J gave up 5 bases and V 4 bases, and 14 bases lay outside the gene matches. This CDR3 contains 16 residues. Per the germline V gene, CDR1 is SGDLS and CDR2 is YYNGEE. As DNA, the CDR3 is TGTGCCAGCAGCCCATGGACAGGAGCCGCTGCGTATGGCTACACCTTC. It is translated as CASSPWTGAAAYGYTF.

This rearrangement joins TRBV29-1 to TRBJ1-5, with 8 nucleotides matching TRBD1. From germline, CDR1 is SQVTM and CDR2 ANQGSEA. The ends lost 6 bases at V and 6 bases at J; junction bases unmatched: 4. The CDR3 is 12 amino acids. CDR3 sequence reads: CSVRTGSQPQHF. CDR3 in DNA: TGCAGCGTGAGGACAGGGAGTCAGCCCCAGCATTTT.

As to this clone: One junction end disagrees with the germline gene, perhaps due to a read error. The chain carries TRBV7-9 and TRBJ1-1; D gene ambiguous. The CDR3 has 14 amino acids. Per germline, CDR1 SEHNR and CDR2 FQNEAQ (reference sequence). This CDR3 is CSSSFGGMNTEAFF. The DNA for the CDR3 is TGTTCCAGCAGCTTCGGAGGTATGAACACTGAAGCTTTCTTT.

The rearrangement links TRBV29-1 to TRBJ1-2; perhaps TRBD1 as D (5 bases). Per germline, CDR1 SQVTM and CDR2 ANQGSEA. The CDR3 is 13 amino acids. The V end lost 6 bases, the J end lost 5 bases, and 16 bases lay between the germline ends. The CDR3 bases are TGCAGCGTCGTTACAGGAGGAGGGTATGGCTACACCTTC. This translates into CSVVTGGGYGYTF.

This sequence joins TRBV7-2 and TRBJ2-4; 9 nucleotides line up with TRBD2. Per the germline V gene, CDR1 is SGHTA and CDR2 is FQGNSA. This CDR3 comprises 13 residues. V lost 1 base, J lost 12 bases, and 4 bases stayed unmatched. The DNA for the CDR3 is TGTGCCAGCAGCTTAGTGCGGGAGGGCAGTCAGTACTTC. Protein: CASSLVREGSQYF. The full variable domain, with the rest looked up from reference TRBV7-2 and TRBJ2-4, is GAGVSQSPSNKVTEKGKDVELRCDPISGHTALYWYRQSLGQGLEFLIYFQGNSAPDKSGLPSDRFSAERTGGSVSTLTIQRTQQEDSAVYLCASSLVREGSQYFGAGTRLSVL.

The CDR3 DNA reads as TGTGCCATCAGTGACTCCGGGACAGTGGACAATGAGCAGTTCTTC. Translated: CAISDSGTVDNEQFF. The chain joins TRBV10-3 to TRBJ2-1, with 7 bases fitting TRBD1. The CDR3 totals 15 residues. V dropped 3 bases and J dropped 5; count of bases not matched to a gene: 7. Germline V gives CDR1 ENHRY, CDR2 SYGVKD.

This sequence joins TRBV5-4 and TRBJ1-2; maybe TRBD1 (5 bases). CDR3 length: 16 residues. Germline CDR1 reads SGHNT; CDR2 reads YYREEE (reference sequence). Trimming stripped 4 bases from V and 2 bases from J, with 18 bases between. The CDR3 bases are TGTGCCAGCAGCCCCCCCGGGCAGGGTATGAACTATGGCTACACCTTC. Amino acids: CASSPPGQGMNYGYTF.

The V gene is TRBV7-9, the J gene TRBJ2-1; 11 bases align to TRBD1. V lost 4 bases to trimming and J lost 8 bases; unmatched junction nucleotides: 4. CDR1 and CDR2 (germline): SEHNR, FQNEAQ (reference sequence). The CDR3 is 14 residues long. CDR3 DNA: TGTGCCAGCAGCTCCGGACAGGGGGCGGATGAGCAGTTCTTC. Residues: CASSSGQGADEQFF.

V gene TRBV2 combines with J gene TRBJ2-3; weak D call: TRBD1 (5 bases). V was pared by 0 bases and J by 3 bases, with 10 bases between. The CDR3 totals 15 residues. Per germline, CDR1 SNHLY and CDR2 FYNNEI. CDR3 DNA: TGTGCCAGCAGTGAAGCTTGGGGCAGAACAGATACGCAGTATTTT. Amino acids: CASSEAWGRTDTQYF.

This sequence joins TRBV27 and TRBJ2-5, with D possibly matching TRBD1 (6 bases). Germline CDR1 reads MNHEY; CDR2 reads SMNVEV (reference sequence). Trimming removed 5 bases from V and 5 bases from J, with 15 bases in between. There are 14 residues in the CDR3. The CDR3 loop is CASSPRGSQETQYF. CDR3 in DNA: TGTGCCAGCAGTCCTAGGGGGAGTCAGGAGACCCAGTACTTC.

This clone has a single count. CDR3 nucleotides: TGTGCCAGCACCCAAGACAGGCAGTATGGCTACACCTTC. Translation gives CASTQDRQYGYTF. The rearrangement uses TRBV7-2 and TRBJ1-2; D may be TRBD1 (6 bases). The CDR3 runs to 13 residues. CDR1 SGHTA and CDR2 FQGNSA come from the germline V gene. Trimming stripped 7 bases from V and 5 bases from J, with 14 bases between.

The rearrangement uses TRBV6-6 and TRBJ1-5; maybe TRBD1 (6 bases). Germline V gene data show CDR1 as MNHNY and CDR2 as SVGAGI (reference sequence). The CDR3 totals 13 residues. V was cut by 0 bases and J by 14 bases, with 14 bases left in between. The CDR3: CASSYSRDTIEHF. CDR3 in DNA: TGTGCCAGCAGTTACTCGAGGGACACCATTGAGCATTTT.

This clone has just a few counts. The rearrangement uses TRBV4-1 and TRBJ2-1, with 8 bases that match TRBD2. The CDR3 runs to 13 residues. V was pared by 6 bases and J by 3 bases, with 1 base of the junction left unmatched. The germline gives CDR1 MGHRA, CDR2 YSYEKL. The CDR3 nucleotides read TGCGCCAGCAGGGGGACTAGCTACAATGAGCAGTTCTTC. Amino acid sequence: CASRGTSYNEQFF.

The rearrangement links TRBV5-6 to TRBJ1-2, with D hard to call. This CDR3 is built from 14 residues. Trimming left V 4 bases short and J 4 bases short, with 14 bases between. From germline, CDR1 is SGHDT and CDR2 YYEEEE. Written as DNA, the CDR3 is TGTGCCAGCAGCCGCACCTCAGATGTCTATGGCTACACCTTC. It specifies CASSRTSDVYGYTF.

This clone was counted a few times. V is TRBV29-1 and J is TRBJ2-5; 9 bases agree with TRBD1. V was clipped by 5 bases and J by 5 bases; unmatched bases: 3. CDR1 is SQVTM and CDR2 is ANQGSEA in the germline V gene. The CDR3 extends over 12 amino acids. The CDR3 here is CSVTGGAETQYF. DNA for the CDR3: TGCAGCGTTACAGGGGGCGCGGAGACCCAGTACTTC.

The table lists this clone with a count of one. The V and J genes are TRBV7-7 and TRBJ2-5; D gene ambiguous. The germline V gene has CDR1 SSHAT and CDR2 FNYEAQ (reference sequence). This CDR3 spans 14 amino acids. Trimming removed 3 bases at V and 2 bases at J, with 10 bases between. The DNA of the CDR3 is TGTGCCAGCAGCTTCGGCTCGGGTCAAGAGACCCAGTACTTC. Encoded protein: CASSFGSGQETQYF. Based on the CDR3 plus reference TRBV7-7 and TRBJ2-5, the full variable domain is GAGVSQSPRYKVTKRGQDVTLRCDPISSHATLYWYQQALGQGPEFLTYFNYEAQPDKSGLPSDRFSAERPEGSISTLTIQRTEQRDSAMYRCASSFGSGQETQYFGPGTRLLVL.

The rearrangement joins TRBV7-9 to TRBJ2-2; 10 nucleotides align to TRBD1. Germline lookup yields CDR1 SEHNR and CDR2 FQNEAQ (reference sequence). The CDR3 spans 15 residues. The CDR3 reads CSAGGDRGLAGELFF. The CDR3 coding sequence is TGTTCCGCCGGGGGAGACAGGGGGCTGGCCGGGGAGCTGTTTTTT.

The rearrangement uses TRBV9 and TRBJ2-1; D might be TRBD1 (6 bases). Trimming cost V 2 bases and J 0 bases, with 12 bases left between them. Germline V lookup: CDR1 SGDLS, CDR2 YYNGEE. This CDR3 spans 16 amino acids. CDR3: CASSVDRPTSYNEQFF. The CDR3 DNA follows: TGTGCCAGCAGCGTCGACAGGCCTACCTCCTACAATGAGCAGTTCTTC.

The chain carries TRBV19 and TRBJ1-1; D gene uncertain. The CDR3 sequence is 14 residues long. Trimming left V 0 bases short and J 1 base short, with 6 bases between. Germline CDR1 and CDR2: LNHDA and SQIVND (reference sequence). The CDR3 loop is CASSIEIRNTEAFF. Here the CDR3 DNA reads TGTGCCAGTAGTATAGAAATTCGGAACACTGAAGCTTTCTTT.

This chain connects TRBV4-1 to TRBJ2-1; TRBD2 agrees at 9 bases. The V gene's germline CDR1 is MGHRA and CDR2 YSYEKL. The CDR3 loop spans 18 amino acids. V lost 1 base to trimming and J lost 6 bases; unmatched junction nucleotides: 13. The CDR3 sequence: CASSQVDMGLAGINEQFF. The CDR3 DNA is TGCGCCAGCAGCCAAGTAGACATGGGGCTAGCGGGGATCAATGAGCAGTTCTTC.

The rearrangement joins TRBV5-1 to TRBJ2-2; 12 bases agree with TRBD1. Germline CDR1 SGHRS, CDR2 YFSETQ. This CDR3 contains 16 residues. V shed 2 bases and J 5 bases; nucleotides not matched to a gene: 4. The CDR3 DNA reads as TGCGCCAGCAGCTTTGGGACAGGGGGCGCAACCGGGGAGCTGTTTTTT. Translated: CASSFGTGGATGELFF.

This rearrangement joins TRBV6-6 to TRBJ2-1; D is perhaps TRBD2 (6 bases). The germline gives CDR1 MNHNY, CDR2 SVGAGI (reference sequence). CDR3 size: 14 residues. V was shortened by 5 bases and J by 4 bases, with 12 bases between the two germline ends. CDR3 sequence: CASSHRDSYNEQFF. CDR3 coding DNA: TGTGCCAGCAGTCACCGGGACTCGTACAATGAGCAGTTCTTC.

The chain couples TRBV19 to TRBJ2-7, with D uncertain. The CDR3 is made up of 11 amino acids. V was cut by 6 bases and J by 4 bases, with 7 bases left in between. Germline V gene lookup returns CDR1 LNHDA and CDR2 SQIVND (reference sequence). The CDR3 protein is CASRGEYEQYF. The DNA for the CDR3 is TGTGCCAGTAGAGGAGAGTACGAGCAGTACTTC. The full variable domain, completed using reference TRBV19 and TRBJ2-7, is DGGITQSPKYLFRKEGQNVTLSCEQNLNHDAMYWYRQDPGQGLRLIYYSQIVNDFQKGDIAEGYSVSREKKESFPLTVTSAQKNPTAFYLCASRGEYEQYFGPGTRLTVT.

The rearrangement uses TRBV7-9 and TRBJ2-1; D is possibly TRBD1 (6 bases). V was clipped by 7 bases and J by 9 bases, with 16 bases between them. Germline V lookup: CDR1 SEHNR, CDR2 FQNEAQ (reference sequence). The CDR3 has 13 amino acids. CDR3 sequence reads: CASTQSVTGEQFF. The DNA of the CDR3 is TGTGCCAGCACCCAGTCCGTGACAGGTGAGCAGTTCTTC.

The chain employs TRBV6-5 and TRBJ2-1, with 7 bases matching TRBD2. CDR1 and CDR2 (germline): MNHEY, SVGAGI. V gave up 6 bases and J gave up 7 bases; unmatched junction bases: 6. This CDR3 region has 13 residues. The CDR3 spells CASSSSGHNEQFF. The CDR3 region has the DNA TGTGCCAGCAGCTCTAGCGGACATAATGAGCAGTTCTTC.

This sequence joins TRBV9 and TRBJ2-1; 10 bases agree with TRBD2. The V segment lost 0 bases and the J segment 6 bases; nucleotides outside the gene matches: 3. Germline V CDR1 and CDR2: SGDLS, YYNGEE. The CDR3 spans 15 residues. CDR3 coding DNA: TGTGCCAGCAGCGTAGCTAGCGGGGGAACCAATGAGCAGTTCTTC. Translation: CASSVASGGTNEQFF.